This T cell receptor (beta chain) appears in the sequencing data of a study of T cell responses to AZD1222 COVID-19 vaccine. Study conclusions and caveats: Spike-specific TCR breadth and depth went up after people got two AZD1222 doses. There were vaccine-associated CD4 TCRs across spike, dominant at 160-218 and 743-854. Donors in the cohort were predominantly white British and more often female, and clonal diversity was possibly underestimated.

About this clone: Antigen unknown.

Sequencing used immunoSEQ multiplex PCR; TCRdb keeps in-frame clones, though not all of them. Of over 110,000 clones listed, around 90% were seen once; the top ten hold 5.5%. Looked up from germline, CDR1 is LNHDA and CDR2 is SQIVND (reference sequence). The CDR3 spans 16 residues. V trimming: 1 base; J trimming: 6 bases; junction bases outside the gene matches: 9. This specimen consisted of peripheral blood, obtained on day 0 of AZD1222 vaccination. The rearrangement links TRBV19 to TRBJ2-3, with 8 bases fitting TRBD2. The TCR originated in an adult in good health. For the CDR3, the DNA is TGTGCCAGTAGTATAGGCCAAGCGGGAGTGCCGGATACGCAGTATTTT. Its translation is CASSIGQAGVPDTQYF.